Presented here are 15 T cell receptor beta chains from one specimen sequenced in a study of naive and memory T cell subsets. An equimolar mix of two oligonucleotides served as the beta constant-region primer for TRBC1 and TRBC2. Nested alpha and beta constant-region primers with the SP2 primer drove four PCR rounds on ligated cDNA. A single record per CDR3 protein comes from TCRdb applying MiXCR to the UMI-ligation and nested PCR reads. The data hold 95,000 to 150,000 distinct CDR3 sequences, with 36% observed a single time. Sequenced material: central memory CD4+ T cells from blood. The receptors come from a human donor in good health.

This clonotype was picked up a small number of times. The CDR3 nucleotides read TGCAGTGCTAGAAAGCAGGCTTCCTACGAGCAGTACTTC. This translates into CSARKQASYEQYF. The chain combines TRBV20-1 with TRBJ2-7; unclear D gene. Germline V gene lookup returns CDR1 DFQATT and CDR2 SNEGSKA (reference sequence). V was cut by 2 bases and J by 1 base, with 9 bases left in between. The CDR3 contains 13 residues.

V gene TRBV6-2 or TRBV6-3 combines with J gene TRBJ2-7; TRBD2 matches at 10 bases. The CDR3 is 14 amino acids. The ends lost 0 bases at V and 12 bases at J; junction bases unmatched: 8. The germline V gene encodes CDR1 MNHEY and CDR2 SVGEGT. This CDR3 reads CASSYSGLAGDSYF. CDR3 nucleotide sequence: TGTGCCAGCAGTTACTCTGGGCTAGCGGGAGATTCGTACTTC.

V gene TRBV28 combines with J gene TRBJ2-7, with D possibly matching TRBD2 (5 bases). The CDR3 consists of 14 residues. Trimming removed 1 base at V and 1 base at J, with 8 bases between. Germline lookup yields CDR1 MDHEN and CDR2 SYDVKM. Written as DNA, the CDR3 is TGTGCCAGCAGTTTATTACCGGGATCCTACGAGCAGTACTTC. This translates into CASSLLPGSYEQYF.

This chain connects TRBV7-2 to TRBJ2-1; a possible D gene is TRBD1 (5 bases). V gave up 2 bases and J gave up 5 bases, with 10 bases separating them. CDR3 length: 14 amino acids. Germline CDR1 reads SGHTA; CDR2 reads FQGNSA. The CDR3 protein is CASSLTSRDNEQFF. Written as DNA, the CDR3 is TGTGCCAGCAGCTTAACCTCCAGGGACAATGAGCAGTTCTTC.

This clonotype was seen only a few times. The chain links TRBV7-2 to TRBJ1-1; D is uncertain. From germline, CDR1 is SGHTA and CDR2 FQGNSA. With 4 bases removed from V and 3 bases from J, the gap between germline ends came to 6 bases. The CDR3 loop spans 12 amino acids. CDR3 protein: CASSSDHTEAFF. CDR3 DNA: TGTGCCAGCAGCTCCGACCACACTGAAGCTTTCTTT.

This clonotype has more than one count but fewer than ten. V usage is TRBV20-1 and J usage is TRBJ2-7; weak D call: TRBD1 (6 bases). CDR3 length: 15 residues. V lost 0 bases and J lost 4, with 16 bases in between. Germline-derived CDR1 and CDR2 are DFQATT and SNEGSKA (reference sequence). The CDR3 spells CSARDSPRGRYEQYF. The CDR3 DNA follows: TGCAGTGCTAGAGATTCCCCCAGGGGTAGGTACGAGCAGTACTTC.

For the CDR3, the DNA is TGTGCCAGCAGCACCACGTCGGCCGGGGGCTATGAGCAGTTCTTC. Its protein product is CASSTTSAGGYEQFF. The chain recombines TRBV9 with TRBJ2-1; tentatively, D is TRBD1 or TRBD2 (6 bases each). This CDR3 contains 15 residues. Trimming removed 4 bases from V and 8 bases from J, with 19 bases in between. CDR1 and CDR2 from the germline V gene are SGDLS and YYNGEE.

The chain is built from TRBV6-1 and TRBJ2-3, with 9 bases identical to TRBD2. V lost 7 bases to trimming and J lost 5 bases; unmatched junction nucleotides: 10. CDR3 length equals 15 residues. Looked up from germline, CDR1 is MNHNS and CDR2 is SASEGT. This CDR3 is CASKKLAGQLDTQYF. In nucleotides, the CDR3 is TGTGCCAGCAAAAAGCTAGCGGGACAATTAGATACGCAGTATTTT.

This clonotype was seen only a few times. The chain has TRBV6-6 and TRBJ2-3, with TRBD2 matching 13 bases. Per germline, CDR1 MNHNY and CDR2 SVGAGI (reference sequence). CDR3 length equals 18 residues. After removal of 7 bases from V and 2 bases from J, the junction contained 12 bases not matched to a gene. The CDR3 protein is CASNYGLAGVRNTDTQYF. CDR3 in DNA: TGTGCCAGCAACTACGGACTAGCGGGAGTTCGGAACACAGATACGCAGTATTTT.

The chain is built from TRBV7-2 and TRBJ2-7; D perhaps matches TRBD2 (7 bases). The CDR3 extends over 15 amino acids. Germline values: CDR1 SGHTA, CDR2 FQGNSA. V gave up 4 bases and J gave up 5 bases, with 18 bases separating them. The CDR3 loop reads CASSSYLQGGHEQYF. The CDR3 DNA reads as TGTGCCAGCAGCTCTTATCTACAGGGAGGGCACGAGCAGTACTTC.

Comments on this clonotype: One junction end disagrees with the germline gene, perhaps due to a read error. The V gene is TRBV7-9, the J gene TRBJ2-1; tentative D call: TRBD2 (6 bases). Germline assignment: CDR1 SEHNR and CDR2 FQNEAQ (reference sequence). The CDR3 contains 15 residues. CDR3 in amino acids: CASSFARDSNNEQFF. The CDR3 DNA reads TGTGCCAGCAGCTTTGCCCGGGACTCCAACAATGAGCAGTTCTTC.

This clonotype has more than one count but fewer than ten. The chain has TRBV27 and TRBJ1-6, with 9 bases fitting TRBD1. The length of the CDR3 is 15 residues. V shed 5 bases, J shed 9 bases, and the junction held 8 bases outside the gene matches. Germline V gives CDR1 MNHEY, CDR2 SMNVEV (reference sequence). The CDR3, as DNA: TGTGCCAGCAGTCTCCGGGACAGGGACGGTTCACCCCTCCACTTT. Translated: CASSLRDRDGSPLHF.

There are a few counts of this clonotype. DNA for the CDR3: TGTGCCAGCAGTGTAACGGGGTCGGCCACCAGGACAGGGCGTTATAGCAATCAGCCCCAGCATTTT. This gives the protein CASSVTGSATRTGRYSNQPQHF. The rearrangement joins TRBV2 to TRBJ1-5, with TRBD1 matching 8 bases. The CDR3 is 22 residues long. V was pared by 4 bases and J by 0 bases, with 23 bases of the junction left unmatched. The germline V gene encodes CDR1 SNHLY and CDR2 FYNNEI.

The chain employs TRBV20-1 and TRBJ2-1, with D unclear. The CDR3 sequence is 16 residues long. Per germline, CDR1 DFQATT and CDR2 SNEGSKA (reference sequence). V lost 2 bases to trimming and J lost 7 bases, with 21 bases between them. In nucleotides, the CDR3 is TGCAGTGCTAGAAAGTCTTGGGCCCAGCTAGGGAATGAGCAGTTCTTC. It is translated as CSARKSWAQLGNEQFF.

V is TRBV28 and J is TRBJ2-4, with 8 bases matching TRBD2. V lost 3 bases, J lost 4 bases, and 8 bases stayed unmatched. Germline V gene lookup returns CDR1 MDHEN and CDR2 SYDVKM. The CDR3 is 16 residues long. The CDR3 DNA reads TGTGCCAGCAGTTTCTCAGGCTTAGCGGGAAAAAACATTCAGTACTTC. Translated: CASSFSGLAGKNIQYF. Together with reference TRBV28 and TRBJ2-4, the CDR3 gives the full variable domain: DVKVTQSSRYLVKRTGEKVFLECVQDMDHENMFWYRQDPGLGLRLIYFSYDVKMKEKGDIPEGYSVSREKKERFSLILESASTNQTSMYLCASSFSGLAGKNIQYFGAGTRLSVL.